The following is a T cell receptor beta chain sequence with its context. This sample was taken from a study of PD-L1 blockade in urothelial cancer. Using immunoSEQ multiplex PCR, the repertoire was profiled, and TCRdb retains in-frame clones only, with some absent. The repertoire holds 50,000 or so clones, with approximately 87% as singletons. The CDR3 extends over 15 amino acids. CDR1 is SGHVS, CDR2 FNYEAQ, per germline. V dropped 0 bases and J dropped 4 bases, with 12 bases sitting between them. The sample in question was PBMCs, obtained around atezolizumab (anti-PD-L1) treatment. The chain joins TRBV7-6 to TRBJ2-5; tentative D call: TRBD2 (5 bases). This TCR was recovered from a middle-aged man with urothelial cancer. CDR3 DNA: TGTGCCAGCAGCTTAGCCGGAGGAGAAGGAGAGACCCAGTACTTC. Residues: CASSLAGGEGETQYF.